This TCR beta chain appears in the sequencing data of a study of T cells in Graves' hyperthyroidism and ophthalmopathy. General study points: Blood also held most thyroid clonotypes expanded beyond 0.001.

In regard to this clonotype: Its antigen remains unidentified.

Amplification targeted TCR beta CDR3 regions from RNA transcripts. The TCR CDR3 first-round RT-PCR relied on the HTBI primer set. Each CDR3 protein is one row after TCRdb ran MiXCR on the multiplex PCR reads. The table shows some 760,000 distinct CDR3 sequences, with approximately 15% occurring only once. Diagnoses were established using clinical symptoms, serum thyroxine and TRAb, thyroid ultrasound and orbital computed tomography. The CDR3 length is 14 residues. Germline CDR1 is MNHEY and CDR2 is SMNVEV (reference sequence). V was clipped by 7 bases and J by 5 bases; unmatched bases: 8. The chain joins TRBV27 to TRBJ1-1; 9 nucleotides line up with TRBD1. Sequencing was carried out using blood. This TCR was sampled from a young woman with Graves' hyperthyroidism. The CDR3 loop reads CASKTGTGLTEAFF. CDR3 nucleotide sequence: TGTGCCAGCAAAACCGGGACAGGGCTGACTGAAGCTTTCTTT.